The 27 T cell receptor beta chains below were found in one sample sequenced in a study of spatial heterogeneity in lung cancer. One entry per CDR3 protein results from TCRdb running MiXCR on the 5' RACE reads. The table includes roughly 120,000 distinct CDR3 sequences, 10% to 15% detected once. Time point described: blood at routine non-recurrence follow-up after resection. Unsorted samples of tumor, nontumor lung or frozen PBMC had their whole RNA sequenced. Material: PBMCs, obtained at follow-up. These receptors originate from a male donor with early-stage non-small cell lung cancer.

This clonotype turned up a few times. Here the CDR3 reads CSVTDRVSGNTIYF. The CDR3 DNA follows: TGCAGCGTTACAGACAGGGTCTCTGGAAACACCATATATTTT. The chain has TRBV29-1 and TRBJ1-3; 7 bases fit TRBD1. The CDR3 extends over 14 amino acids. The J segment lost 0 bases and the V segment lost 5 bases, leaving 4 bases of the junction unmatched. CDR1 is SQVTM, CDR2 ANQGSEA, per germline.

The table lists this clonotype with a few counts. The chain combines TRBV6-1 with TRBJ2-7; the D gene is possibly TRBD1 (6 bases). The CDR3 sequence is 16 residues long. Trimming cost V 2 bases and J 1 base, with 15 bases left between them. The V gene's germline CDR1 is MNHNS and CDR2 SASEGT. Here the CDR3 reads CASSERAGEGSYEQYF. The CDR3 region has the DNA TGTGCCAGCAGTGAACGGGCAGGGGAAGGTTCCTACGAGCAGTACTTC.

This chain connects TRBV12-3 or TRBV12-4 to TRBJ1-2, with TRBD1 matching over 7 bases. CDR3 size: 11 residues. With 2 bases clipped from V and 13 bases from J, the junction kept 4 bases outside the gene matches. Here the CDR3 DNA reads TGTGCCAGCAGTTTAAGACAGGGTCTCACCTTC. Residues: CASSLRQGLTF.

The chain recombines TRBV7-6 with TRBJ2-2, with a tentative D call TRBD2 (5 bases). Per germline, CDR1 SGHVS and CDR2 FNYEAQ. This CDR3 has 14 residues. The germline V and J ends were trimmed by 4 bases and 3 bases, with 9 bases remaining between them. Here the CDR3 DNA reads TGTGCCAGCAGCTCCGGAGGATACACCGGGGAGCTGTTTTTT. Encoded protein: CASSSGGYTGELFF.

The rearrangement uses TRBV29-1 and TRBJ1-2, with D possibly TRBD1 on 5 matching bases. This CDR3 contains 13 residues. V was shortened by 4 bases and J by 2 bases, with 11 bases between the two germline ends. Germline V gives CDR1 SQVTM, CDR2 ANQGSEA. The CDR3 here is CSVVGDGNYGYTF. Written as DNA, the CDR3 is TGCAGCGTTGTCGGGGACGGAAACTATGGCTACACCTTC.

This clonotype has only a few counts. The chain uses TRBV20-1 and TRBJ1-6; D is perhaps TRBD1 (6 bases). Germline-derived CDR1 and CDR2 are DFQATT and SNEGSKA (reference sequence). The CDR3 consists of 14 residues. Trimming took 6 bases from V and 7 from J, leaving 16 bases between them. The CDR3: CSAPELGGNSPLHF. The DNA of the CDR3 is TGCAGTGCCCCGGAATTAGGGGGGAATTCACCCCTCCACTTT.

This chain links TRBV7-2 with TRBJ2-2; no firm D call. Germline values: CDR1 SGHTA, CDR2 FQGNSA. V gave up 4 bases and J gave up 2 bases, with 5 bases separating them. The CDR3 totals 13 residues. CDR3 in amino acids: CASSSKNTGELFF. CDR3 bases: TGTGCCAGCAGCTCGAAAAACACCGGGGAGCTGTTTTTT.

This clonotype was seen a handful of times. The J gene is TRBJ2-5, the V gene TRBV7-2; 9 bases agree with TRBD2. This CDR3 spans 15 amino acids. Germline V CDR1 and CDR2: SGHTA, FQGNSA. The V and J ends lost 2 bases and 2 bases, in that order; junction bases with no gene match: 3. The CDR3 sequence: CASSLPLAGQETQYF. As DNA, the CDR3 is TGTGCCAGCAGCTTACCCCTAGCGGGGCAAGAGACCCAGTACTTC.

This clonotype appeared many times. The J gene is TRBJ2-5, the V gene TRBV7-8, with TRBD1 identical over 12 bases. V dropped 6 bases and J dropped 5; count of bases not matched to a gene: 4. The CDR3 has 14 amino acids. In germline, CDR1 is SGHVS, CDR2 FQNEAQ. This chain's CDR3 is CASSWDRGQETQYF. The CDR3 DNA follows: TGTGCCAGCAGTTGGGACAGGGGGCAGGAGACCCAGTACTTC.

This clonotype was seen a handful of times. V gene TRBV18 combines with J gene TRBJ1-1, with D perhaps TRBD1 (5 bases). The germline CDR1 and CDR2 sequences are KGHSH and LQKENI. V dropped 5 bases and J dropped 3 bases, with 16 bases sitting between them. The CDR3 runs to 15 residues. CDR3 nucleotide sequence: TGTGCCAGCTCATCTTCAGGGACGTCGGACACTGAAGCTTTCTTT. Translation gives CASSSSGTSDTEAFF.

The table lists this clonotype with many counts. The chain carries TRBV12-3 or TRBV12-4 and TRBJ2-1; no clear D gene. V lost 3 bases and J 7 bases, leaving 10 bases between the germline ends. This CDR3 is built from 13 residues. The CDR3 spells CASSFSSGNEQFF. The CDR3 bases are TGTGCCAGCAGTTTTTCCTCTGGGAATGAGCAGTTCTTC.

The CDR3 spells CASSAQGREETQYF. For the CDR3, the DNA is TGTGCCAGCAGCGCACAGGGTAGGGAGGAGACCCAGTACTTC. V and J are TRBV7-3 and TRBJ2-5, with D perhaps matching TRBD1 (6 bases). Germline lookup yields CDR1 SGHTA and CDR2 FQGTGA. Trimming took 5 bases from V and 5 from J, leaving 15 bases between them. This CDR3 region has 14 residues.

The chain combines TRBV2 with TRBJ1-5; 7 nucleotides match TRBD1. The CDR3 length is 13 residues. J gave up 6 bases and V 7 bases, and 6 bases lay outside the gene matches. CDR1 SNHLY and CDR2 FYNNEI come from the germline V gene. CDR3 in amino acids: CASNGQASQPQHF. In nucleotides, the CDR3 is TGTGCCAGCAACGGACAGGCGAGTCAGCCCCAGCATTTT.

The DNA of the CDR3 is TGTGCCAGCAGTGCTGACAGGCGGGCTTGGGATCAGCCCCAGCATTTT. It codes for CASSADRRAWDQPQHF. The chain has TRBV2 and TRBJ1-5; TRBD1 is a possible D gene (6 bases). This CDR3 has 16 amino acids. V lost 4 bases to trimming and J lost 5 bases, with 18 bases between them. The germline V gene has CDR1 SNHLY and CDR2 FYNNEI. Full variable domain (outside the CDR3, taken from reference TRBV2 and TRBJ1-5): EPEVTQTPSHQVTQMGQEVILRCVPISNHLYFYWYRQILGQKVEFLVSFYNNEISEKSEIFDDQFSVERPDGSNFTLKIRSTKLEDSAMYFCASSADRRAWDQPQHFGDGTRLSIL.

Only a few counts were recorded for this clonotype. CDR3: CASSLNPPGQHF. For the CDR3, the DNA is TGTGCCAGCAGCTTGAATCCGCCGGGCCAGCATTTT. The gene calls are TRBV11-2 and TRBJ1-5, with D hard to call. Germline assignment: CDR1 SGHAT and CDR2 FQNNGV. The CDR3 consists of 12 residues. Deletions cut 3 bases from V and 12 bases from J, with 12 bases between.

The genes are TRBV29-1 and TRBJ1-2, with 7 bases aligning to TRBD1. This CDR3 has 12 residues. The germline V gene encodes CDR1 SQVTM and CDR2 ANQGSEA. After removal of 7 bases from V and 4 bases from J, the junction contained 6 bases not matched to a gene. CDR3 in DNA: TGCAGCGCACACCAGGGGGTCTATGGCTACACCTTC. Translation: CSAHQGVYGYTF.

The chain combines TRBV6-5 with TRBJ2-7; 9 nucleotides line up with TRBD1. The V segment lost 2 bases and the J segment 3 bases; nucleotides outside the gene matches: 8. Germline V gene lookup returns CDR1 MNHEY and CDR2 SVGAGI. This CDR3 region has 16 residues. The CDR3 here is CASSYQGTGHDYEQYF. CDR3 coding DNA: TGTGCCAGCAGTTACCAGGGGACAGGGCACGACTACGAGCAGTACTTC.

The CDR3 here is CSARSAGGFTEAFF. In DNA, the CDR3 is TGCAGTGCTAGATCGGCGGGGGGCTTCACTGAAGCTTTCTTT. This chain joins TRBV20-1 and TRBJ1-1; a possible D gene is TRBD1 (6 bases). The germline V gene encodes CDR1 DFQATT and CDR2 SNEGSKA (reference sequence). The V end was cut by 2 bases, the J end by 4 bases, with 14 bases between. The CDR3 is 14 amino acids.

CDR3 loop: CASSFLTGATFNEQFF. The CDR3 DNA sequence: TGTGCCAGCAGTTTCCTAACAGGGGCCACCTTCAATGAGCAGTTCTTC. This rearrangement joins TRBV12-3 or TRBV12-4 to TRBJ2-1; 7 bases line up with TRBD1. This CDR3 has 16 residues. Trimming took 3 bases from V and 6 from J; bases not matched to a gene: 11.

This clonotype has a handful of counts. This chain joins TRBV7-9 and TRBJ1-2, with 10 bases identical to TRBD1. The CDR3 runs to 13 residues. J lost 4 bases, V lost 4 bases, and 0 bases had no gene match. CDR1 is SEHNR, CDR2 FQNEAQ, per germline (reference sequence). For the CDR3, the DNA is TGTGCCAGCAGCTGGACAGGGGGCTATGGCTACACCTTC. Protein sequence: CASSWTGGYGYTF. The entire variable domain, with the rest obtained from reference TRBV7-9 and TRBJ1-2, is as follows: DTGVSQNPRHKITKRGQNVTFRCDPISEHNRLYWYRQTLGQGPEFLTYFQNEAQLEKSRLLSDRFSAERPKGSFSTLEIQRTEQGDSAMYLCASSWTGGYGYTFGSGTRLTVV.

This clonotype has only a few counts. The chain links TRBV20-1 to TRBJ2-3, with TRBD1 as a possible D gene (6 bases). Germline loops: CDR1 DFQATT, CDR2 SNEGSKA (reference sequence). The CDR3 covers 14 residues. V was cut by 6 bases and J by 4 bases, with 17 bases left in between. The CDR3 sequence: CSAGRAGAADTQYF. CDR3 DNA: TGCAGTGCGGGGCGGGCAGGGGCGGCAGATACGCAGTATTTT.

This chain joins TRBV20-1 and TRBJ1-2; the D is unclear. V was cut by 3 bases and J by 3 bases, with 11 bases left in between. This CDR3 region has 13 residues. Germline assignment: CDR1 DFQATT and CDR2 SNEGSKA (reference sequence). CDR3 in amino acids: CSARNSGDYGYTF. CDR3 DNA: TGCAGTGCTAGGAATTCCGGGGACTATGGCTACACCTTC.

In this sample, this clonotype turned up a few times. The chain joins TRBV11-1 to TRBJ1-1, with a weak D call TRBD1 (5 bases). The CDR3 has 15 residues. Germline V lookup: CDR1 SGHAT, CDR2 FQDESV (reference sequence). V was cut by 2 bases and J by 0 bases, with 10 bases left in between. The CDR3 is CASSLYGALNTEAFF. DNA for the CDR3: TGTGCCAGCAGCTTATACGGGGCTTTGAACACTGAAGCTTTCTTT.

This chain's CDR3 is CASSLTEDSPLHF. Written as DNA, the CDR3 is TGTGCCAGCAGTCTAACCGAGGATTCACCCCTCCACTTT. The chain is built from TRBV3-1 and TRBJ1-6, with D uncertain. Germline-derived CDR1 and CDR2 are LGHDT and YNNKEL (reference sequence). This CDR3 region has 13 residues. Trimming left V 6 bases short and J 8 bases short, with 11 bases between.

The CDR3 sequence: CASSRDVRGNSPLHF. DNA for the CDR3: TGTGCCAGCAGCCGCGACGTTCGGGGTAATTCACCCCTCCACTTT. This rearrangement joins TRBV6-5 to TRBJ1-6; the D is unclear. The CDR3 consists of 15 residues. V was cut by 6 bases and J by 6 bases, with 15 bases left in between. Germline values: CDR1 MNHEY, CDR2 SVGAGI.

The chain joins TRBV11-1 to TRBJ2-7, with a weak D call TRBD2 (6 bases). This CDR3 is 13 amino acids long. V lost 2 bases to trimming and J lost 3 bases, with 8 bases between them. Germline-derived CDR1 and CDR2 are SGHAT and FQDESV (reference sequence). CDR3 DNA sequence: TGTGCCAGCAGCTTACCTAGCGACTACGAGCAGTACTTC. This encodes CASSLPSDYEQYF. Together with reference TRBV11-1 and TRBJ2-7, the CDR3 gives the full variable domain: EAEVAQSPRYKITEKSQAVAFWCDPISGHATLYWYRQILGQGPELLVQFQDESVVDDSQLPKDRFSAERLKGVDSTLKIQPAELGDSAMYLCASSLPSDYEQYFGPGTRLTVT.

In this sample, this clonotype turned up a few times. The genes are TRBV19 and TRBJ1-5; 9 bases fit TRBD1. Germline loops: CDR1 LNHDA, CDR2 SQIVND (reference sequence). The CDR3 loop spans 15 amino acids. V lost 4 bases and J lost 0; bases outside the gene matches: 1. The CDR3 region is CASSTTGGSNQPQHF. CDR3 in DNA: TGTGCCAGTAGTACGACAGGGGGTAGCAATCAGCCCCAGCATTTT.